Below are 7 T cell receptor beta chains sequenced from a single sample in a study of blood T cell repertoires in COVID-19. Only in-frame clones appear in the TCRdb table, and some are missing; sequencing was by immunoSEQ multiplex PCR. Of more than 300,000 clones listed, over 70% are singletons. Sequencing was carried out using peripheral blood. Receptor source: a woman in her forties or fifties with acute or convalescent COVID-19.

The chain links TRBV6-5 to TRBJ2-3; tentative D call: TRBD1 (5 bases). The CDR3 runs to 13 residues. CDR1 and CDR2 (germline): MNHEY, SVGAGI. Trimming shortened V by 8 bases and J by 5 bases, and 14 bases separated the two germline ends. The CDR3 DNA follows: TGTGCCAGCCAGGATTTAGGGGAAGATACGCAGTATTTT. This encodes CASQDLGEDTQYF.

The rearrangement uses TRBV6-2 or TRBV6-3 and TRBJ2-1; TRBD2 matches 14 bases. Trimming at V came to 5 bases and at J to 5 bases, leaving 11 bases not matched to a gene. The CDR3 consists of 18 residues. Germline V gene lookup returns CDR1 MNHEY and CDR2 SVGEGT. The CDR3 loop is CASSRVVGLAGANNEQFF. The CDR3 DNA is TGTGCCAGCAGTAGAGTAGTGGGACTAGCGGGAGCGAACAATGAGCAGTTCTTC.

As to this clone: This sample also contains other DNA sequences that code for the same CDR3. This chain joins TRBV9 and TRBJ2-1; maybe TRBD2 (6 bases). The CDR3 length is 15 residues. Germline V gene data show CDR1 as SGDLS and CDR2 as YYNGEE. V was shortened by 0 bases and J by 3 bases, with 10 bases between the two germline ends. The CDR3 reads CASSVAPGLYNEQFF. CDR3 bases: TGTGCCAGCAGCGTAGCCCCGGGACTCTACAATGAGCAGTTCTTC.

This clone was picked up one time. CDR3 coding DNA: TGTGCCTGGGCAGGGGGATACGAGCAGTACTTC. Amino acid sequence: CAWAGGYEQYF. The chain joins TRBV30 to TRBJ2-7; TRBD1 agrees at 7 bases. This CDR3 comprises 11 residues. The V and J ends lost 5 bases and 4 bases, in that order; junction bases with no gene match: 2. The germline V gene has CDR1 GTSNPN and CDR2 SVGIG (reference sequence). The variable domain in full, with the rest retrieved from reference TRBV30 and TRBJ2-7, is SQTIHQWPATLVQPVGSPLSLECTVEGTSNPNLYWYRQAAGRGLQLLFYSVGIGQISSEVPQNLSASRPQDRQFILSSKKLLLSDSGFYLCAWAGGYEQYFGPGTRLTVT.

The V and J genes are TRBV7-9 and TRBJ2-2; tentative D call: TRBD1 (6 bases). The CDR3 spans 15 residues. CDR1 is SEHNR, CDR2 FQNEAQ, per germline (reference sequence). The V gene lost 8 bases and the J gene lost 1 base, with 14 bases spanning the gap. This CDR3 reads CASLKGQGNTGELFF. Written as DNA, the CDR3 is TGTGCCAGCCTGAAGGGACAAGGGAACACCGGGGAGCTGTTTTTT.

V usage is TRBV24-1 and J usage is TRBJ2-1; 8 bases fit TRBD1. Germline V CDR1 and CDR2: KGHDR, SFDVKD. This CDR3 contains 16 residues. V was clipped by 4 bases and J by 1 base; unmatched bases: 5. The CDR3 is CATSDNRGESYNEQFF. CDR3 bases: TGTGCCACCAGTGACAACAGGGGGGAGTCCTACAATGAGCAGTTCTTC.

The V and J genes are TRBV2 and TRBJ1-6; no firm D call. Germline-derived CDR1 and CDR2 are SNHLY and FYNNEI. Trimming cost V 4 bases and J 7 bases, with 14 bases left between them. The CDR3 totals 15 residues. The CDR3 nucleotides are TGTGCCAGCAGTGCAGAGGGTTGGGAGAATTCACCCCTCCACTTT. Its translation is CASSAEGWENSPLHF.